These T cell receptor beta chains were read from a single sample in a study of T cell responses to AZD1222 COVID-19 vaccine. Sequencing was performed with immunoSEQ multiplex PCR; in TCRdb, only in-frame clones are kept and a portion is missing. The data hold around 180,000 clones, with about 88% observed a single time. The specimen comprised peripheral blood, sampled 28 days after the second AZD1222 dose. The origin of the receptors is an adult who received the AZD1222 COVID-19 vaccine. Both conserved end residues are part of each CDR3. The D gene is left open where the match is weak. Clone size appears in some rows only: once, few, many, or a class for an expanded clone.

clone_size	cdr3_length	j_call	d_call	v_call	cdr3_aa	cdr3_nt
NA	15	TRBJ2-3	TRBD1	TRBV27	CASSWTGTSTDTQYF	TGTGCCAGCAGTTGGACAGGAACTAGCACAGATACGCAGTATTTT
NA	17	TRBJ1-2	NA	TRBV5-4	CASSFDFRPTGLYGYTF	TGTGCCAGCAGCTTCGATTTCCGGCCAACCGGCCTCTATGGCTACACCTTC
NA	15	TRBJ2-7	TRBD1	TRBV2	CASSNGTGRYYEQYF	TGTGCCAGCAGCAACGGGACAGGGAGGTATTACGAGCAGTACTTC
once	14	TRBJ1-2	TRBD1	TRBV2	CASSGQGGSYGYTF	TGTGCCAGCAGTGGACAGGGGGGATCCTATGGCTACACCTTC
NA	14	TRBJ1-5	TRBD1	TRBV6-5	CASSPGGSNQPQHF	TGTGCCAGCAGTCCAGGGGGTAGCAATCAGCCCCAGCATTTT
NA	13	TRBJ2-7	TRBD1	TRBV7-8	CASSLDRGNEQYF	TGTGCCAGCAGCTTGGACAGGGGCAACGAGCAGTACTTC
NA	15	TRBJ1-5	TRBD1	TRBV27	CASRSGTGGNQPQHF	TGTGCCAGCAGGTCCGGGACAGGGGGCAATCAGCCCCAGCATTTT
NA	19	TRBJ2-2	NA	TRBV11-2	CASSSPADSRSLDTGELFF	TGTGCCAGCAGCTCCCCAGCGGACAGTCGGAGCTTGGACACCGGGGAGCTGTTTTTT
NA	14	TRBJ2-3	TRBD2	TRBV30	CAWKGGRAVDTQYF	TGTGCCTGGAAAGGAGGGAGGGCCGTAGATACGCAGTATTTT
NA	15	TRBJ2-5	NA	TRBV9	CASSASPLAMETQYF	TGTGCCAGCAGCGCGAGCCCACTAGCTATGGAGACCCAGTACTTC
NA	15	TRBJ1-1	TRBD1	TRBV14	CASSQERGRGTEAFF	TGTGCCAGCAGCCAAGAAAGAGGCAGGGGGACTGAAGCTTTCTTT
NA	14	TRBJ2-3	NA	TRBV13	CASSPIRGPGTQYF	TGTGCCAGCAGCCCGATAAGGGGCCCCGGTACGCAGTATTTT
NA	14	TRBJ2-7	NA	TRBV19	CASSEGSGPYEQYF	TGTGCCAGTAGTGAAGGTAGCGGCCCCTACGAGCAGTACTTC
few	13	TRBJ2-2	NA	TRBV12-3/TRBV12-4	CASSPTNTGELFF	TGTGCCAGCAGTCCTACCAACACCGGGGAGCTGTTTTTT
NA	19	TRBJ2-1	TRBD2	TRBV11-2	CASSSPGTSGRGAYNEQFF	TGTGCCAGCAGCTCGCCCGGGACTAGCGGGAGAGGGGCCTACAATGAGCAGTTCTTC
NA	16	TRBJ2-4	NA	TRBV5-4	CASSLRADVAKNIQYF	TGTGCCAGCAGCTTGAGAGCGGACGTAGCCAAAAACATTCAGTACTTC
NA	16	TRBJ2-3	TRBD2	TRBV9	CASSGRAGDRRDTQYF	TGTGCCAGCAGCGGAAGAGCGGGAGATCGCCGGGATACGCAGTATTTT
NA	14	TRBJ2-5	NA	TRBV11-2	CASSLAGDQETQYF	TGTGCCAGCAGCTTAGCCGGGGACCAAGAGACCCAGTACTTC
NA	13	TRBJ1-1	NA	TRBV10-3	CAIKGQANTEAFF	TGTGCCATTAAAGGGCAGGCGAACACTGAAGCTTTCTTT
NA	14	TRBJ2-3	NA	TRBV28	CASSPFRGTDTQYF	TGTGCCAGCAGTCCCTTTAGAGGGACAGATACGCAGTATTTT
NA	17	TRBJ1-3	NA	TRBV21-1	CASSKGPGLFSGNTIYF	TGTGCCAGCAGCAAAGGTCCGGGACTCTTCTCTGGAAACACCATATATTTT
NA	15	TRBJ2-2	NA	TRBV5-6	CASSSSKTNTGELFF	TGTGCCAGCAGCTCGTCCAAGACGAACACCGGGGAGCTGTTTTTT
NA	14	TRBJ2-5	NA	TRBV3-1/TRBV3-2	CASSQEYGLLRGYF	TGTGCCAGCAGCCAAGAATATGGACTCCTTCGTGGGTACTTC
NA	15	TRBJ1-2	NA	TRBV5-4	CASSSRAQPNYGYTF	TGTGCCAGCAGCTCGAGGGCCCAGCCCAACTATGGCTACACCTTC
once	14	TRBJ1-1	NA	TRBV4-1	CASSQESGPRKAFF	TGCGCCAGCAGCCAAGAAAGTGGTCCCCGAAAAGCTTTCTTT
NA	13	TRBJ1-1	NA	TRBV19	CASSIMENTEAFF	TGTGCCAGTAGTATTATGGAGAACACTGAAGCTTTCTTT